The clone carrying this T cell receptor beta chain was observed a few times. Antigen specificity is unknown. The CDR3 length is 14 residues. With V trimmed by 7 bases and J by 4 bases, 7 bases remained unmatched. Looked up from germline, CDR1 is SNHLY and CDR2 is FYNNEI. The source of the sample is a study of cytomegalovirus exposure and HLA in healthy donors. The study, taken as a whole, reports: Per a prior analysis, the majority of TCR beta V segments were productive roughly 90% or roughly 30% of the time. Researchers counted some 150 TCR beta chains as cytomegalovirus-associated.

The primer mix had 60 Vbeta and 13 Jbeta primers. Data came from immunoSEQ multiplex PCR; TCRdb stores just in-frame clones and leaves some out. The sample yields 150,000 to 200,000 clones, about four fifths seen once. The clonotype was recovered from a girl aged 5 to 17 in good health and CMV-seropositive. The sequenced material came from PBMCs. The chain carries TRBV2 and TRBJ2-5; 9 bases are shared with TRBD1. CDR3 protein: CASMRDRVSETQYF. CDR3 DNA: TGTGCCAGCATGAGGGACAGGGTTTCAGAGACCCAGTACTTC.